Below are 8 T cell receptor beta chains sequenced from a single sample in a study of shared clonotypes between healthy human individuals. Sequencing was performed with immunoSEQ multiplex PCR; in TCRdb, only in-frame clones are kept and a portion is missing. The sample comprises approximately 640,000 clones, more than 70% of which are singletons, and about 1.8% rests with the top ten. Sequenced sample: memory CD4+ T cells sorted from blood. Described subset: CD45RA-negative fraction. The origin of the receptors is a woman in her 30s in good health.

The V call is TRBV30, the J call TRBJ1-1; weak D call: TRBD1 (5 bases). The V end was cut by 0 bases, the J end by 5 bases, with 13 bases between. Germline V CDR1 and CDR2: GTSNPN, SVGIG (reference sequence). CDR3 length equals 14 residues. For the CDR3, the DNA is TGTGCCTGGAGTGTACTTTCGGGGGGTACTGAAGCTTTCTTT. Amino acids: CAWSVLSGGTEAFF. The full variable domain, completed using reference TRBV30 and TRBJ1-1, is SQTIHQWPATLVQPVGSPLSLECTVEGTSNPNLYWYRQAAGRGLQLLFYSVGIGQISSEVPQNLSASRPQDRQFILSSKKLLLSDSGFYLCAWSVLSGGTEAFFGQGTRLTVV.

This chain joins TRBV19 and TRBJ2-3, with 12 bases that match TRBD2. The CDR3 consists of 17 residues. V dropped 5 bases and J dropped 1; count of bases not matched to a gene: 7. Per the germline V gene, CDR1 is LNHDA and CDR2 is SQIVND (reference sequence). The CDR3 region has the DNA TGTGCCAGTAGTGCCGAATGGACTAGCGGGGGCACAGATACGCAGTATTTT. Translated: CASSAEWTSGGTDTQYF.

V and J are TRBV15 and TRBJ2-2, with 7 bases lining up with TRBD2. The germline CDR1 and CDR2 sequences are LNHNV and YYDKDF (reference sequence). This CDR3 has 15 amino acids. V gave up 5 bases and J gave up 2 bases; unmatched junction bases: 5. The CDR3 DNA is TGTGCCACCAGCCAGGGAGGGGCCAACACCGGGGAGCTGTTTTTT. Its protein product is CATSQGGANTGELFF.

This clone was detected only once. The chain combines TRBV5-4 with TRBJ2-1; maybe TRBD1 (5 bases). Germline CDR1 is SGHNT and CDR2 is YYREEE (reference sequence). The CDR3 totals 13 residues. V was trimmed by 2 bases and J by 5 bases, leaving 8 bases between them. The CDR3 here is CASSLTGNNEQFF. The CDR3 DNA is TGTGCCAGCAGCTTAACAGGTAACAATGAGCAGTTCTTC.

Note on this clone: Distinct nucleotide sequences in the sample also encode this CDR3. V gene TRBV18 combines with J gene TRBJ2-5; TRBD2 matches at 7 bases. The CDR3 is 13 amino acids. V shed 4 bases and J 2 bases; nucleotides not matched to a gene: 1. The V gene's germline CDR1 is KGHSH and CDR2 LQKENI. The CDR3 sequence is CASSRAGQETQYF. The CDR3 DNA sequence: TGTGCCAGCTCACGAGCGGGGCAAGAGACCCAGTACTTC.

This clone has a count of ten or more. CDR3 sequence (DNA): TGTGCCAGCAGCCACCCCGGGGGGGCGGTAGCCTACGAGCAGTACTTC. It codes for CASSHPGGAVAYEQYF. The chain has TRBV4-2 and TRBJ2-7; 8 nucleotides line up with TRBD2. The germline CDR1 and CDR2 sequences are LGHNA and YNFKEQ. The length of the CDR3 is 16 residues. V gave up 3 bases and J gave up 2 bases; unmatched junction bases: 9.

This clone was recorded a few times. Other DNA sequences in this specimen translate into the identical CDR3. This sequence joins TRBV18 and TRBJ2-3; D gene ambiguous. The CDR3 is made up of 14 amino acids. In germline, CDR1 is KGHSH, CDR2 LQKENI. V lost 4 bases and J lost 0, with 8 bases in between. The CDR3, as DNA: TGTGCCAGCTCACGCACTTCTAGCACAGATACGCAGTATTTT. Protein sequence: CASSRTSSTDTQYF.

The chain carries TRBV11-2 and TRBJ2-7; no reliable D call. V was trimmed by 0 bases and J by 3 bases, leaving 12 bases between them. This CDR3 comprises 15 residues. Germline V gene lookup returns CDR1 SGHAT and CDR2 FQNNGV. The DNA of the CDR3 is TGTGCCAGCAGCTTAGATCACGACGGGTTCTACGAGCAGTACTTC. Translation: CASSLDHDGFYEQYF.